One T cell receptor (beta chain) is described in this entry. Its specificity is not known. The data belong to a study of CD8 T cells in ankylosing spondylitis. General study findings and limits: Characteristic, it appeared, of ankylosing spondylitis blood was a TCR beta motif of roughly 8 highly homologous variants. Clones linked to disease were reported to show significant enrichment in matched ankylosing spondylitis synovial fluid.

Quantitative 5'-RACE with molecular barcodes produced the TCR beta libraries. TCRdb fed the 5' RACE reads into MiXCR, producing one record per CDR3 protein. The data show roughly 440,000 distinct CDR3 sequences, approximately 17% seen once. The sequence was obtained from a male donor with ankylosing spondylitis. Sequencing was performed on blood, either unsorted or a sorted T cell fraction (not recorded which).

CDR3 in DNA: TGTGCCAGCAGTGCTCCGGGACAGGGCGGCGGCTACACCTTC. It specifies CASSAPGQGGGYTF. This sequence joins TRBV6-1 and TRBJ1-2, with 9 bases lining up with TRBD1. Germline lookup yields CDR1 MNHNS and CDR2 SASEGT. The CDR3 has 14 residues. V dropped 4 bases and J dropped 8; count of bases not matched to a gene: 8.